This TCR beta chain came from a study of cytomegalovirus exposure and HLA in healthy donors. Study as a whole: Of all 400 or so donors who were genotyped, 75% to 90% belonged to the Caucasian-associated ancestry cluster. Study-wide points: Relative to the roughly 690-donor mean, N-insertions were reportedly fewer in an Asian-associated ancestry cluster in a later analysis. For most TCR beta V segments, an earlier analysis put the productive rate at about 90% or about 30% of the time.

PCR involved 60 Vbeta and 13 Jbeta primers. Authors' data handling: In a later analysis, the count reached 82 million or so unique TCR beta chains, with about 12 million shared. Measured with immunoSEQ multiplex PCR; TCRdb has only the in-frame clones, and not every one. That table supplies the V and J calls and clone size; D and trimming were determined from the DNA. This sample has about 130,000 clones, with about three quarters found just once. V lost 5 bases to trimming and J lost 2 bases, with 6 bases between them. CDR3 length: 12 residues. The germline V gene has CDR1 LNHDA and CDR2 SQIVND (reference sequence). A note on this clone: The antigen is not known.

The clonotype comes from a human donor in good health. Input material: PBMCs. J is TRBJ1-2 and V is TRBV19, with no clear D. The CDR3 loop reads CASSGRNYGYTF. CDR3 nucleotides: TGTGCCAGTAGTGGGAGGAACTATGGCTACACCTTC.